The following is a TCR beta chain sequence with its context. Its antigen is not yet known. Nothing much larger sits one base from this clone, and base qualities are not available. The cysteine opens and the phenylalanine closes a CDR3 of 14 amino acids. The entry retains the CDR3 DNA only, 42 bases that are in frame from base 1. The germline ends are 6 bases apart after V is trimmed by 0 bases and J by 0 bases. Sequences MNHEY (CDR1) and SVGAGI (CDR2) are obtained from the germline V gene. The CDR3 regions of human TCRbeta chains were analyzed by immunosequencing. From the authors' description of their analysis: TCRs in the repertoires were compared against a reference library of SARS-CoV-2-specific TCRs that had been generated with the MIRA antigen-specificity platform. Breadth was defined as the fraction of unique TCRs that were SARS-CoV-2-associated. Depth was defined as the fraction of total T cells that were SARS-CoV-2-associated. Using the MIRA data, every spike-specific TCR was mapped to the spike region that the TCR reacted to and assigned to either a CD4 or a CD8 class. Log10-transformed breadth and depth values were compared by one-way ANOVA with Sidak's multiple comparisons tests. In its TCRdb copy, this immuneACCESS table keeps in-frame sequences only and misses some clones. Where compared with another copy, unresolved V genes explain less than half of these, and the others have no known cause. V and J calls and clone size are given by that table; D and trimming were obtained from the DNA. The sample table records 150,000 to 200,000 clones; about nine tenths of these occur just once. The ten largest make up 1% to 1.5% of the sample.

The sample's time point label, decoded: about 28 days (+/-7) after the second vaccine dose. AZD1222 recipients whose second dose came at about 4 weeks and those whose second dose came at about 12 weeks were combined into one group, since spike-specific TCR depth and breadth did not differ between the two schedules. Vaccinee samples came from UK trials COV001 and COV002, including a single-blind randomized controlled phase 2/3 trial of AZD1222 (ChAdOx1 nCoV-19) in healthy adults. For TCRbeta chain sequencing, PBMC samples from trial participants were taken at day 0 and at day 28 after the second dose. This record comes from a study of T cell responses to AZD1222 COVID-19 vaccine (dated by TCRdb to about 2021). Regarding the research as a whole: TCR sequencing covered 230 or so trial participants: nearly 210 given two doses of AZD1222 and around 25 given two doses of MenACWY control vaccine. Trial participants were enrolled into age subgroups of 18-55, 56-69 and 70-plus years, which contained roughly 140, 27 and 60 TCR-sequenced participants, respectively. General study outcomes and caveats: Most participants were white British and females outnumbered males, and the authors suggested that clonal diversity may have been underestimated. Conclusions about previously exposed vaccinees are limited because only six or seven AZD1222 recipients were SARS-CoV-2 seropositive at baseline. Because no samples from the day 14 peak response were available, repertoires could be characterized only after the peak T cell response. Vaccine-associated CD4 TCRs spanned the whole spike protein, with dominant responses in regions 160-218 and 743-854. A significant rise in spike-specific TCR breadth and depth was observed after two AZD1222 doses relative to day 0 and relative to MenACWY recipients. Reportedly, almost half of the unique spike-specific TCRs recognized epitopes lying outside the regions that are mutated in the B.1.351 and B.1.1.7 variants. The 56-69-year group was small, and its depth increase did not reach significance, likely because of low power.

The receptor was derived from an adult who received the AZD1222 COVID-19 vaccine. The sample was peripheral blood, taken 28 days after the second AZD1222 dose. Recombination linked TRBV6-5 to TRBJ2-7; the D gene cannot be resolved reliably. The CDR3: CASSYSPSSYEQYF. The nucleotides are TGTGCCAGCAGTTACTCCCCCAGCTCCTACGAGCAGTACTTC.